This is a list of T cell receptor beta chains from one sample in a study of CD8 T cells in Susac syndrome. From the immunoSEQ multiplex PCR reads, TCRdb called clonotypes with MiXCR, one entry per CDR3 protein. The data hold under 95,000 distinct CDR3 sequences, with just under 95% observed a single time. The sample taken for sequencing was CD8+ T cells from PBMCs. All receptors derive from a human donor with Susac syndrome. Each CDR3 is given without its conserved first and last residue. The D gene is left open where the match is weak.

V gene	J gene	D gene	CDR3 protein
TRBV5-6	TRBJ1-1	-	ASTWGGTTSTTEAF
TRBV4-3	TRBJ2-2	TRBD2	ASSQGVAGVTGELF
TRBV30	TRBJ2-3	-	AWSFRQYLAGTKDTDTQY
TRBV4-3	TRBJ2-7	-	ASSQDRKVAAAYEQY
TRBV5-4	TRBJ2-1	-	ASSLPGATHEQF
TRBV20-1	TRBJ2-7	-	SGKGMDTGSYEQY
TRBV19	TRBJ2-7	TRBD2	ASSTGPGGEQY
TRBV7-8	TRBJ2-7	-	ASSPMEGFSSYEQY
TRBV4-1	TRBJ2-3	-	ASSQDKRGAEFSTDTQY
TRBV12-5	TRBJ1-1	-	ASGGTGTEAF
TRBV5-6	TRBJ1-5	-	ASSLGAGQQPQH
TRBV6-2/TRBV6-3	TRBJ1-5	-	ASSSLGGNQPQH
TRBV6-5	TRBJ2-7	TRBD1	ASSPGQPTYEQY
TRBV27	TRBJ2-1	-	ASSLSGDRVNEQF
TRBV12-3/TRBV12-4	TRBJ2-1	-	ASRTSGNYNEQF
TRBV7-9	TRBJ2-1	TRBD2	ASSHWTSTLFEQF
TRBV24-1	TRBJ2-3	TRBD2	ATSEREYPDTQY
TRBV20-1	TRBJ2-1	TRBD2	SADSGEGYEQF
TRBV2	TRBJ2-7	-	ASSEPRQSTYEQY
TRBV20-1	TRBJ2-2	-	SGGTRGPTGELF
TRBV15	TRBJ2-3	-	ATSRTPLADSTDTQY
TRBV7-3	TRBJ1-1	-	ASTGTVDTEAF